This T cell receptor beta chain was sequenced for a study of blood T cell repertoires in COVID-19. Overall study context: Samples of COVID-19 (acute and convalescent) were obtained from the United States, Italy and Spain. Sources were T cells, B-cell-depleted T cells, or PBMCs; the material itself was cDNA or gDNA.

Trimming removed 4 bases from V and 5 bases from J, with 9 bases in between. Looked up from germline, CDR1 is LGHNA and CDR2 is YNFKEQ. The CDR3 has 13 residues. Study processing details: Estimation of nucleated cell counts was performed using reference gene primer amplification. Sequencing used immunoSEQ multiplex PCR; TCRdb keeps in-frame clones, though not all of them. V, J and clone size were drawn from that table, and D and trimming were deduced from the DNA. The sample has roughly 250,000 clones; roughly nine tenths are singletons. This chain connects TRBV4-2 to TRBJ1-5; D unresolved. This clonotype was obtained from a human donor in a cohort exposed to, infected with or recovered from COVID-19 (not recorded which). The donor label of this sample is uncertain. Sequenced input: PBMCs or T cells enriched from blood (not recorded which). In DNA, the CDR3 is TGTGCCAGCAGCCGCAATAGAGATCAGCCCCAGCATTTT. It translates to CASSRNRDQPQHF.